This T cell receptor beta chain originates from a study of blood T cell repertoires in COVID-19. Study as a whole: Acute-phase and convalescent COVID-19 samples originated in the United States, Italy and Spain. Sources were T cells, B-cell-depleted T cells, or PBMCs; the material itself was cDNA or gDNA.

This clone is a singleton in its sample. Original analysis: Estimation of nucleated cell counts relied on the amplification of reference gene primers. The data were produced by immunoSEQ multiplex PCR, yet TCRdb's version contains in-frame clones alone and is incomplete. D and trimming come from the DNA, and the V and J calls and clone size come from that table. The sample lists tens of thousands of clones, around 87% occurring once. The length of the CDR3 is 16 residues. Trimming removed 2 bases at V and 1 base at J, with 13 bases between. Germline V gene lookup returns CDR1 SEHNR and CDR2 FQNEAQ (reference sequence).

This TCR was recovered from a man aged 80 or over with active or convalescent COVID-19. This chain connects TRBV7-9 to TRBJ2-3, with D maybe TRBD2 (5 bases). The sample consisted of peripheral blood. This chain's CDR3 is CASSLKGSAGTDTQYF. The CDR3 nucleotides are TGTGCCAGCAGCTTAAAAGGGAGCGCGGGCACAGATACGCAGTATTTT.